This T cell receptor beta chain was recovered during a study of control samples from healthy donors and cancer patients. Using immunoSEQ multiplex PCR, the repertoire was profiled, and TCRdb retains in-frame clones only, with some absent. The table has 95,000 to 150,000 clones, approximately 90% seen once. Germline lookup yields CDR1 MDHEN and CDR2 SYDVKM. This CDR3 is 14 amino acids long. V was shortened by 8 bases and J by 4 bases, with 17 bases between the two germline ends. The J gene is TRBJ1-2, the V gene TRBV28, with D hard to call. The receptor was derived from a young woman in good health. The source material was blood. The CDR3 reads CASLRNLGSYGYTF. Here the CDR3 DNA reads TGTGCCAGCTTACGAAATTTGGGGTCCTATGGCTACACCTTC.